The 14 T cell receptor beta chains listed next were all sequenced from one sample in a study of blood T cell repertoires in COVID-19. Clones were read by immunoSEQ multiplex PCR, and TCRdb kept only the in-frame ones, dropping some. The data show around 70,000 clones, 75% to 90% seen once. Sequences were obtained from peripheral blood. Receptors originate from a man aged 45 to 65 with COVID-19, enrolled during active disease.

The V and J genes are TRBV6-2 or TRBV6-3 and TRBJ2-7; 9 bases are shared with TRBD2. J was trimmed by 6 bases and V by 2 bases; bases with no gene match: 14. CDR1 is MNHEY, CDR2 SVGEGT, per germline. The CDR3 runs to 17 residues. Here the CDR3 DNA reads TGTGCCAGCAGTTACGGGGGTAGCGGGAGTCTGCTAGTCGAGCAGTACTTC. Translating it yields CASSYGGSGSLLVEQYF.

The chain joins TRBV6-2 or TRBV6-3 to TRBJ1-1, with 7 bases fitting TRBD1. Unmatched junction bases numbered 4, after V lost 0 bases and J lost 0 bases. Germline-derived CDR1 and CDR2 are MNHEY and SVGEGT. The CDR3 consists of 16 residues. The CDR3 nucleotides are TGTGCCAGCAGTTACTCGACAGGGACAGTGAACACTGAAGCTTTCTTT. This codes for CASSYSTGTVNTEAFF.

This chain connects TRBV5-5 to TRBJ1-1; 8 nucleotides match TRBD1. The CDR3 is 15 residues long. Germline CDR1 SGHKS, CDR2 YYEKEE (reference sequence). The ends lost 6 bases at V and 5 bases at J; junction bases unmatched: 12. CDR3 sequence: CASTRTGQVGTEAFF. In DNA, the CDR3 is TGTGCCAGCACCCGGACAGGGCAGGTAGGAACTGAAGCTTTCTTT.

This chain connects TRBV27 to TRBJ1-1; weak D call: TRBD1 (6 bases). The CDR3 is 14 residues long. Germline CDR1 and CDR2: MNHEY and SMNVEV (reference sequence). Trimming removed 6 bases at V and 1 base at J, with 12 bases between. DNA for the CDR3: TGTGCCAGCAGACCCCGAGGGGGGAACACTGAAGCTTTCTTT. Translating it yields CASRPRGGNTEAFF.

The genes are TRBV28 and TRBJ2-2; D is uncertain. The V end lost 5 bases, the J end lost 11 bases, and 12 bases lay between the germline ends. Germline V gene lookup returns CDR1 MDHEN and CDR2 SYDVKM. The CDR3 contains 12 residues. The CDR3 bases are TGTGCCAGCAGTACCGTGGCTTCAGAGCTGTTTTTT. Translating it yields CASSTVASELFF.

J is TRBJ2-3 and V is TRBV5-1, with D perhaps TRBD2 (5 bases). CDR1 and CDR2 (germline): SGHRS, YFSETQ. V lost 2 bases to trimming and J lost 2 bases, with 24 bases between them. This CDR3 contains 19 residues. The CDR3 sequence: CASSLRARTGMLATDTQYF. CDR3 in DNA: TGCGCCAGCAGCTTACGGGCCCGAACGGGAATGCTGGCCACAGATACGCAGTATTTT.

This rearrangement joins TRBV25-1 to TRBJ1-6, with 9 nucleotides matching TRBD1. Germline CDR1 MGHDK, CDR2 SYGVNS. The CDR3 consists of 15 residues. Losses at the gene ends were 4 bases for V and 11 bases for J; bases not matched to a gene: 9. The DNA of the CDR3 is TGTGCCAGCAGTGCCCTCCGGGACAGGGAAGCACCCCTCCACTTT. This gives the protein CASSALRDREAPLHF.

The rearrangement joins TRBV7-8 to TRBJ2-6, with D possibly being TRBD1 (5 bases). The CDR3 totals 19 residues. Trimming cost V 0 bases and J 1 base, with 16 bases left between them. Germline lookup yields CDR1 SGHVS and CDR2 FQNEAQ. CDR3 in amino acids: CASSLALGQGASGANVLTF. For the CDR3, the DNA is TGTGCCAGCAGCTTAGCACTTGGACAAGGAGCATCTGGGGCCAACGTCCTGACTTTC. Drawing the rest from reference TRBV7-8 and TRBJ2-6, the complete variable domain is GAGVSQSPRYKVAKRGQDVALRCDPISGHVSLFWYQQALGQGPEFLTYFQNEAQLDKSGLPSDRFFAERPEGSVSTLKIQRTQQEDSAVYLCASSLALGQGASGANVLTFGAGSRLTVL.

The chain is built from TRBV4-2 and TRBJ1-1, with a possible D match to TRBD1 (5 bases). Germline CDR1 and CDR2: LGHNA and YNFKEQ. V dropped 4 bases and J dropped 3 bases, with 12 bases sitting between them. This CDR3 contains 14 residues. The CDR3 coding sequence is TGTGCCAGCAGCCCCCGCGGGGCGGACACTGAAGCTTTCTTT. This codes for CASSPRGADTEAFF.

This clone came up once. V is TRBV19 and J is TRBJ1-5; D possibly corresponds to TRBD1 (5 bases). The CDR3 is 16 amino acids. Germline values: CDR1 LNHDA, CDR2 SQIVND (reference sequence). V was cut by 7 bases and J by 3 bases, with 19 bases left in between. In nucleotides, the CDR3 is TGTGCCAGTAACTCTGCGGGGGTTAATTCCAATCAGCCCCAGCATTTT. Translating gives CASNSAGVNSNQPQHF.

This chain connects TRBV6-5 to TRBJ1-6; TRBD1 might be the D (6 bases). Germline-derived CDR1 and CDR2 are MNHEY and SVGAGI. There are 15 residues in the CDR3. V lost 5 bases and J 6 bases, leaving 14 bases between the germline ends. This CDR3 is CASSPDSVGNSPLHF. The DNA of the CDR3 is TGTGCCAGCAGTCCGGACAGCGTGGGTAATTCACCCCTCCACTTT.

The rearrangement links TRBV7-3 to TRBJ2-3, with 8 bases identical to TRBD2. Germline V gene sequence: CDR1 SGHTA, CDR2 FQGTGA. V lost 0 bases to trimming and J lost 7 bases; unmatched junction nucleotides: 6. This CDR3 has 15 residues. CDR3 in DNA: TGTGCCAGCAGCTTAACCCGGGAGGGCCAATATACGCAGTATTTT. Residues: CASSLTREGQYTQYF.

The rearrangement uses TRBV20-1 and TRBJ2-5; D unclear. The germline CDR1 and CDR2 sequences are DFQATT and SNEGSKA (reference sequence). Deletions cut 5 bases from V and 2 bases from J, with 6 bases between. CDR3 length equals 11 residues. The CDR3 loop reads CSAQIQETQYF. DNA for the CDR3: TGCAGTGCTCAGATACAAGAGACCCAGTACTTC.

The chain has TRBV7-2 and TRBJ1-1; no definite D call. Germline V lookup: CDR1 SGHTA, CDR2 FQGNSA. The CDR3 sequence is 14 residues long. The V end was cut by 5 bases, the J end by 1 base, with 11 bases between. CDR3 loop: CASSHYKENTEAFF. CDR3 coding DNA: TGTGCCAGCAGCCACTACAAAGAGAACACTGAAGCTTTCTTT.